This T cell receptor (beta chain) emerged from a study of T cells after yellow fever vaccination. TCRdb reanalysed the 5' RACE reads using MiXCR and keeps one entry per CDR3 protein. The repertoire holds hundreds of thousands of distinct CDR3 sequences, with over 4% as singletons. Study outcomes and limitations: FACS-sorted repertoires could harbor abundant contaminating bulk-population clonotypes.

Germline V gene lookup returns CDR1 SGHRS and CDR2 YFSETQ. The CDR3 has 15 residues. This clonotype was observed at least ten times. The antigen is not known. The junction differs from germline at one of its ends, possibly a read error. The clonotype was recovered from a man younger than 35 who received the YFV17D yellow fever vaccine. The rearrangement links TRBV5-1 to TRBJ2-1; TRBD2 agrees at 8 bases. Sequences were derived from PBMCs, sampled 5 days after the yellow fever booster vaccination. CDR3 in amino acids: CASSLVAGSYNEQFF. The CDR3, as DNA: TGTGCCAGCAGCTTAGTAGCGGGGAGCTACAATGAGCAGTTCTTC.